What follows are 30 T cell receptor beta chains derived from one specimen sequenced in a study of early T cells in non-severe SARS-CoV-2 infection. MiXCR, applied by TCRdb to the 5' RACE reads, yields one record per CDR3 protein. The sample lists approximately 52,000 distinct CDR3 sequences; approximately 8% were seen once. Sequenced: whole blood. The receptors were gathered from an adult who was a healthcare worker with PCR-confirmed SARS-CoV-2 infection or an uninfected control (not recorded which).

The chain links TRBV7-8 to TRBJ2-1; the D gene is possibly TRBD2 (6 bases). V was shortened by 10 bases and J by 9 bases, with 13 bases between the two germline ends. Germline CDR1 SGHVS, CDR2 FQNEAQ. The CDR3 is made up of 11 amino acids. CDR3 protein: CAILAGREQFF. The CDR3 DNA reads TGTGCCATACTAGCTGGTCGTGAGCAGTTCTTC.

This chain joins TRBV9 and TRBJ2-3, with D perhaps assigned TRBD1 or TRBD2 (5 bases each). Germline values: CDR1 SGDLS, CDR2 YYNGEE. CDR3 length: 15 amino acids. Trimming left V 5 bases short and J 5 bases short, with 18 bases between. The CDR3 DNA reads TGTGCCAGCAGTGCAGGGTTGAGGGATAGAGATACGCAGTATTTT. It codes for CASSAGLRDRDTQYF.

The chain couples TRBV6-5 to TRBJ2-2; D is tentatively TRBD1 or TRBD2 (5 bases each). CDR1 is MNHEY and CDR2 is SVGAGI in the germline V gene. Trimming stripped 6 bases from V and 4 bases from J, with 18 bases between. CDR3 length: 16 residues. The CDR3 bases are TGTGCCAGCAGCCTAGGTGGGGCCGGGACCACCGGGGAGCTGTTTTTT. This sequence encodes CASSLGGAGTTGELFF.

The chain joins TRBV25-1 to TRBJ2-5; D perhaps matches TRBD1 (6 bases). Per germline, CDR1 MGHDK and CDR2 SYGVNS. V lost 1 base and J lost 7, with 19 bases in between. CDR3 length: 16 amino acids. CDR3 in amino acids: CASSELTGTREGTQYF. CDR3 nucleotides: TGTGCCAGCAGTGAATTGACAGGAACCAGAGAAGGGACCCAGTACTTC.

This clonotype has at least ten counts. The chain uses TRBV10-1 and TRBJ2-1; D call uncertain. The CDR3 sequence is 13 residues long. Per germline, CDR1 WNHNN and CDR2 SYGVQD (reference sequence). V was pared by 3 bases and J by 8 bases, with 11 bases between. CDR3 in amino acids: CASSESVGYEQFF. The CDR3 nucleotides read TGCGCCAGCAGTGAATCTGTGGGCTATGAGCAGTTCTTC.

The rearrangement uses TRBV4-1 and TRBJ2-1; D gene ambiguous. V was cut by 1 base and J by 5 bases, with 21 bases left in between. In germline, CDR1 is MGHRA, CDR2 YSYEKL. This CDR3 comprises 18 residues. The CDR3 region has the DNA TGCGCCAGCAGCCAAGTGGTTCGTTCGTTAACTTCCAACAATGAGCAGTTCTTC. Its translation: CASSQVVRSLTSNNEQFF.

In its sample, this clonotype was seen a few times. V usage is TRBV3-1 and J usage is TRBJ1-6, with D possibly matching TRBD1 (6 bases). Trimming took 2 bases from V and 9 from J, leaving 20 bases between them. Germline CDR1 is LGHDT and CDR2 is YNNKEL (reference sequence). The CDR3 totals 17 residues. This CDR3 reads CASSQRRGMGTISPLHF. The CDR3 DNA follows: TGTGCCAGCAGCCAAAGAAGGGGAATGGGGACAATTTCACCCCTCCACTTT.

The chain employs TRBV27 and TRBJ2-2, with D tentatively TRBD1 (6 bases). CDR3 size: 15 residues. Germline CDR1 reads MNHEY; CDR2 reads SMNVEV (reference sequence). Trimming left V 4 bases short and J 0 bases short, with 9 bases between. The CDR3 spells CASSWDTANTGELFF. CDR3 sequence (DNA): TGTGCCAGCAGTTGGGACACGGCGAACACCGGGGAGCTGTTTTTT.

This clonotype came up a few times. J is TRBJ2-1 and V is TRBV4-1, with D maybe TRBD1 (5 bases). V was trimmed by 4 bases and J by 8 bases, leaving 15 bases between them. CDR3 length equals 14 residues. Germline V gene data show CDR1 as MGHRA and CDR2 as YSYEKL. CDR3 amino acids: CASSLRAQGHEQFF. In DNA form, the CDR3 reads TGCGCCAGCAGCCTCCGGGCCCAGGGCCATGAGCAGTTCTTC.

This rearrangement joins TRBV7-6 to TRBJ2-3, with TRBD1 matching over 9 bases. The CDR3 runs to 19 residues. V gave up 4 bases and J gave up 4 bases; unmatched junction bases: 18. CDR1 is SGHVS and CDR2 is FNYEAQ in the germline V gene. The CDR3 nucleotides are TGTGCCAGCAGCTCACCGTCCCGGGACAGGGAATCATACCCAGATACGCAGTATTTT. Translating gives CASSSPSRDRESYPDTQYF.

This clonotype appeared a few times. The J gene is TRBJ2-1, the V gene TRBV5-4; TRBD2 agrees at 9 bases. CDR3 size: 15 residues. CDR1 and CDR2 (germline): SGHNT, YYREEE (reference sequence). V dropped 4 bases and J dropped 6; count of bases not matched to a gene: 8. CDR3 nucleotides: TGTGCCAGCAGCCCCGGGACTAGCTTGGTCAATGAGCAGTTCTTC. Translated: CASSPGTSLVNEQFF.

The sample holds a few counts of this clonotype. The chain joins TRBV19 to TRBJ2-1; the D gene is possibly TRBD1 (5 bases). The CDR3 contains 13 residues. The V end was cut by 4 bases, the J end by 9 bases, with 13 bases between. In germline, CDR1 is LNHDA, CDR2 SQIVND (reference sequence). DNA of the CDR3: TGTGCCAGTAGTACGGACAAGTGGGGTGAGCAGTTCTTC. It translates to CASSTDKWGEQFF.

Ten or more counts support this clonotype. This chain links TRBV5-1 with TRBJ2-1, with 8 bases matching TRBD2. There are 15 residues in the CDR3. Germline loops: CDR1 SGHRS, CDR2 YFSETQ. The ends lost 1 base at V and 5 bases at J; junction bases unmatched: 5. In DNA, the CDR3 is TGCGCCAGCAGCTTGCAAGCGGGGGACAACAATGAGCAGTTCTTC. It specifies CASSLQAGDNNEQFF.

This clonotype showed up many times. V and J are TRBV12-3 or TRBV12-4 and TRBJ2-5; tentatively, D is TRBD2 (5 bases). The V end was cut by 6 bases, the J end by 2 bases, with 13 bases between. CDR3 length: 14 amino acids. The CDR3 sequence is CASSTLGVQETQYF. In nucleotides, the CDR3 is TGTGCCAGCAGCACCCTGGGAGTGCAAGAGACCCAGTACTTC.

This clonotype was counted at least ten times. J is TRBJ2-7 and V is TRBV7-8; no firm D call. V shed 4 bases and J shed 2 bases, with 9 bases lying between them. In germline, CDR1 is SGHVS, CDR2 FQNEAQ. The CDR3 is 13 amino acids. CDR3 bases: TGTGCCAGCAGCTCGAGAGAGGCCTACGAGCAGTACTTC. Encoded protein: CASSSREAYEQYF.

This chain joins TRBV7-6 and TRBJ2-1; 13 bases fit TRBD2. The CDR3 spans 18 residues. The germline V gene has CDR1 SGHVS and CDR2 FNYEAQ. The V gene end was trimmed by 5 bases and the J gene end by 0 bases; junction bases not matched to a gene: 7. CDR3 DNA sequence: TGTGCCAGCAGCCCTGGACTAGCGGGGGTTAGCTCCTACAATGAGCAGTTCTTC. This codes for CASSPGLAGVSSYNEQFF.

The rearrangement uses TRBV3-1 and TRBJ2-1; 8 bases are a match to TRBD1. This CDR3 has 15 residues. CDR1 is LGHDT, CDR2 YNNKEL, per germline (reference sequence). Trimming cost V 1 base and J 5 bases; bases outside gene matches: 4. The CDR3 here is CASSQAWTGNNEQFF. CDR3 in DNA: TGTGCCAGCAGCCAAGCGTGGACAGGGAACAATGAGCAGTTCTTC.

CDR3 sequence: CASSLRAYEQYF. In DNA form, the CDR3 reads TGTGCCAGCAGTTTGAGGGCCTACGAGCAGTACTTC. This chain joins TRBV28 and TRBJ2-7; D might be TRBD2 (5 bases). Germline lookup yields CDR1 MDHEN and CDR2 SYDVKM. CDR3 length: 12 amino acids. V lost 3 bases, J lost 2 bases, and 5 bases lay in between.

This clonotype was found once. The V gene is TRBV7-2, the J gene TRBJ2-3, with D uncertain. From germline, CDR1 is SGHTA and CDR2 FQGNSA. This CDR3 is 14 amino acids long. Trimming cost V 3 bases and J 1 base, with 8 bases left between them. CDR3 coding DNA: TGTGCCAGCAGCTTCTTTGGGGGCACAGATACGCAGTATTTT. This translates into CASSFFGGTDTQYF. The whole variable domain, filled in from reference TRBV7-2 and TRBJ2-3, reads GAGVSQSPSNKVTEKGKDVELRCDPISGHTALYWYRQSLGQGLEFLIYFQGNSAPDKSGLPSDRFSAERTGGSVSTLTIQRTQQEDSAVYLCASSFFGGTDTQYFGPGTRLTVL.

This clonotype was seen ten or more times. The CDR3 here is CASSPGTGLSYGYTF. The CDR3 region has the DNA TGTGCCAGCAGTCCCGGGACAGGGCTCTCCTATGGCTACACCTTC. The chain employs TRBV6-5 and TRBJ1-2, with 9 nucleotides matching TRBD1. The CDR3 is 15 amino acids. With 5 bases clipped from V and 4 bases from J, the junction kept 8 bases outside the gene matches. The germline gives CDR1 MNHEY, CDR2 SVGAGI.

This clonotype occurred a few times. This chain joins TRBV18 and TRBJ2-5, with a possible D match to TRBD1 (6 bases). Germline CDR1 and CDR2: KGHSH and LQKENI. CDR3 length: 16 residues. Trimming removed 2 bases at V and 5 bases at J, with 18 bases between. CDR3 DNA: TGTGCCAGCTCACCAGGAACTTACAGGGTTCAGGAGACCCAGTACTTC. As protein: CASSPGTYRVQETQYF.

The V call is TRBV12-3 or TRBV12-4, the J call TRBJ2-7; the D call may be TRBD1 or TRBD2 (6 bases each). Trimming stripped 7 bases from V and 7 bases from J, with 23 bases between. This CDR3 is 15 amino acids long. In DNA form, the CDR3 reads TGTGCCAGCACTCTCCGCCAGGGACACCGGGAGGAGCAGTACTTC. It yields the protein CASTLRQGHREEQYF.

Concerning this clonotype: Germline is not matched at one junction end, which may reflect a read error. The gene calls are TRBV7-7 and TRBJ2-3, with D perhaps TRBD1 (5 bases). The CDR3 sequence is 15 residues long. In germline, CDR1 is SSHAT, CDR2 FNYEAQ (reference sequence). CDR3 in amino acids: CASSLTIGDEDTQYF. The CDR3, as DNA: TGTGCTAGCAGCTTAACAATAGGGGATGAAGATACGCAGTATTTT.

There are many counts of this clonotype. The chain recombines TRBV20-1 with TRBJ1-5; no clear D. The CDR3 loop spans 12 amino acids. Per the germline V gene, CDR1 is DFQATT and CDR2 is SNEGSKA (reference sequence). V lost 6 bases and J 5 bases, leaving 11 bases between the germline ends. The CDR3 region is CSAAPSDQPQHF. In nucleotides, the CDR3 is TGCAGTGCAGCTCCCTCAGATCAGCCCCAGCATTTT.

This clonotype has a handful of counts. The chain recombines TRBV5-1 with TRBJ2-2; D is unresolved. The germline V gene encodes CDR1 SGHRS and CDR2 YFSETQ. The CDR3 length is 15 residues. V was trimmed by 1 base and J by 1 base, leaving 8 bases between them. The CDR3 is CASSLLGENTGELFF. Here the CDR3 DNA reads TGCGCCAGCAGCTTGCTTGGAGAGAACACCGGGGAGCTGTTTTTT.

The V call is TRBV5-1, the J call TRBJ2-1; a possible D gene is TRBD1 (5 bases). Trimming removed 0 bases from V and 7 bases from J, with 26 bases in between. The germline V gene encodes CDR1 SGHRS and CDR2 YFSETQ. The CDR3 sequence is 19 residues long. In DNA, the CDR3 is TGCGCCAGCAGCTTGGGGGGCAGGAATGATTTTGGAACTTGGAATGAGCAGTTCTTC. It specifies CASSLGGRNDFGTWNEQFF.

There are a few counts of this clonotype. The rearrangement joins TRBV20-1 to TRBJ1-2, with D maybe TRBD1 (6 bases). V lost 1 base and J lost 4, with 13 bases in between. Germline CDR1 is DFQATT and CDR2 is SNEGSKA (reference sequence). The CDR3 has 14 residues. The CDR3 reads CSARGTDLTYGYTF. The CDR3 region has the DNA TGCAGTGCTAGAGGGACAGACCTCACCTATGGCTACACCTTC.

The count of this clonotype is one. V is TRBV18 and J is TRBJ1-2; D remains unclear. Germline V gene data show CDR1 as KGHSH and CDR2 as LQKENI. Trimming stripped 0 bases from V and 4 bases from J, with 6 bases between. The CDR3 runs 13 residues. CDR3 protein: CASSPPTSYGYTF. For the CDR3, the DNA is TGTGCCAGCTCACCACCAACGTCCTATGGCTACACCTTC.

This clonotype was observed many times. The V and J genes are TRBV4-1 and TRBJ2-5; D tentatively reads TRBD1 or TRBD2 (5 bases each). The CDR3 has 14 amino acids. The V gene lost 0 bases and the J gene lost 7 bases, with 12 bases spanning the gap. In germline, CDR1 is MGHRA, CDR2 YSYEKL. Here the CDR3 reads CASSQDHGAGTQYF. The CDR3 nucleotides read TGCGCCAGCAGCCAAGATCACGGGGCAGGGACCCAGTACTTC.

Ten or more counts support this clonotype. The V gene is TRBV29-1, the J gene TRBJ2-7; D perhaps matches TRBD2 (5 bases). Germline CDR1 is SQVTM and CDR2 is ANQGSEA. Trimming took 4 bases from V and 7 from J, leaving 14 bases between them. CDR3 length: 12 residues. The CDR3 DNA is TGCAGCGTTGTAAGACCGCCGGGGGAGCAGTACTTC. Encoded protein: CSVVRPPGEQYF.